The next 27 T cell receptor beta chains were all read from a single sample in a study of CD8 T cells in ankylosing spondylitis. TCRdb redid the calling of the 5' RACE reads with MiXCR, one entry per CDR3 protein. The sample includes about 170,000 distinct CDR3 sequences, 15% to 20% seen only once; the top ten take about 7.6%. Sequencing was performed on blood, either unsorted or a sorted T cell fraction (not recorded which). The source is a male donor with ankylosing spondylitis or in good health (not recorded which).

The chain has TRBV5-5 and TRBJ2-1; possibly TRBD2 for D (5 bases). The CDR3 runs to 15 residues. V lost 4 bases, J lost 0 bases, and 11 bases lay in between. The germline V gene encodes CDR1 SGHKS and CDR2 YYEKEE (reference sequence). CDR3 in amino acids: CASSPLGSSYNEQFF. Written as DNA, the CDR3 is TGTGCCAGCAGCCCGTTAGGGAGCTCCTACAATGAGCAGTTCTTC.

This chain uses TRBV2 with TRBJ2-1; D is possibly TRBD2 (5 bases). Trimming removed 6 bases from V and 9 bases from J, with 18 bases in between. Germline V CDR1 and CDR2: SNHLY, FYNNEI. The CDR3 runs to 14 residues. The CDR3 sequence is CASSDTKGRSEQFF. In DNA form, the CDR3 reads TGTGCCAGCAGCGATACAAAAGGGAGAAGTGAGCAGTTCTTC.

This rearrangement joins TRBV4-1 to TRBJ2-7; TRBD1 is a possible D gene (6 bases). V was trimmed by 4 bases and J by 2 bases, leaving 12 bases between them. The CDR3 runs 14 residues. Germline V gives CDR1 MGHRA, CDR2 YSYEKL. The CDR3 is CASSPPGQPYEQYF. The CDR3 DNA follows: TGCGCCAGCAGCCCACCGGGACAACCCTACGAGCAGTACTTC.

This clonotype came up a few times. The chain has TRBV4-2 and TRBJ2-2; D is possibly TRBD1 (6 bases). CDR1 and CDR2 from the germline V gene are LGHNA and YNFKEQ. Between the trimmed V and J ends, which lost 4 bases and 0 bases, there was a span of 9 bases. The CDR3 has 15 amino acids. CDR3 sequence reads: CASSPEGANTGELFF. The CDR3 DNA follows: TGTGCCAGCAGCCCCGAGGGGGCGAACACCGGGGAGCTGTTTTTT.

In its sample, this clonotype was seen a few times. The chain is built from TRBV2 and TRBJ2-3; D not resolved. The CDR3 is 12 residues long. Looked up from germline, CDR1 is SNHLY and CDR2 is FYNNEI. V was cut by 10 bases and J by 3 bases, with 11 bases left in between. DNA for the CDR3: TGTGCCACCCGCGACTTTACAGATACGCAGTATTTT. Protein sequence: CATRDFTDTQYF.

J is TRBJ2-2 and V is TRBV2, with D tentatively TRBD1 (6 bases). CDR1 and CDR2 (germline): SNHLY, FYNNEI. V was trimmed by 6 bases and J by 0 bases, leaving 11 bases between them. This CDR3 is built from 15 residues. The CDR3 region has the DNA TGTGCCAGCAGCGGACAGAGTGCGAACACCGGGGAGCTGTTTTTT. Its protein product is CASSGQSANTGELFF.

This clonotype was seen repeatedly, ten times or more. The chain carries TRBV9 and TRBJ1-1; no firm D call. Germline CDR1 and CDR2: SGDLS and YYNGEE. V was cut by 0 bases and J by 1 base, with 4 bases left in between. CDR3 length: 13 amino acids. The CDR3 is CASSVVPNTEAFF. In DNA, the CDR3 is TGTGCCAGCAGCGTAGTCCCGAACACTGAAGCTTTCTTT.

This clonotype has at least ten counts. The gene calls are TRBV24-1 and TRBJ2-1, with D possibly matching TRBD1 (6 bases). The CDR3 sequence is 15 residues long. Trimming took off 7 bases at V and 0 bases at J, with 12 bases between the two ends. Germline V gives CDR1 KGHDR, CDR2 SFDVKD. CDR3 in DNA: TGTGCCACCAGCGTCGGACAGAGCTCCTACAATGAGCAGTTCTTC. It yields the protein CATSVGQSSYNEQFF.

This clonotype was counted many times. This rearrangement joins TRBV5-1 to TRBJ1-1, with 8 nucleotides matching TRBD1. Germline loops: CDR1 SGHRS, CDR2 YFSETQ. CDR3 size: 13 residues. Trimming at V came to 4 bases and at J to 4 bases, leaving 3 bases not matched to a gene. In DNA form, the CDR3 reads TGCGCCAGCAGCCCTGGACAGGGCACTGAAGCTTTCTTT. This codes for CASSPGQGTEAFF. Drawing the rest from reference TRBV5-1 and TRBJ1-1, the complete variable domain is KAGVTQTPRYLIKTRGQQVTLSCSPISGHRSVSWYQQTPGQGLQFLFEYFSETQRNKGNFPGRFSGRQFSNSRSEMNVSTLELGDSALYLCASSPGQGTEAFFGQGTRLTVV.

V gene TRBV20-1 combines with J gene TRBJ2-5, with 8 bases lining up with TRBD2. This CDR3 is built from 11 residues. Per germline, CDR1 DFQATT and CDR2 SNEGSKA (reference sequence). With V trimmed by 4 bases and J by 7 bases, 2 bases remained unmatched. The CDR3 protein is CSAKAGATQYF. The CDR3 DNA follows: TGCAGTGCTAAAGCGGGGGCGACCCAGTACTTC.

CDR3 sequence: CASSYWSGESTEAFF. The CDR3 DNA reads TGTGCCAGCAGTTACTGGTCAGGGGAGAGCACTGAAGCTTTCTTT. The genes are TRBV6-5 and TRBJ1-1; a possible D gene is TRBD1 (6 bases). The germline CDR1 and CDR2 sequences are MNHEY and SVGAGI. The CDR3 runs to 15 residues. With 1 base removed from V and 4 bases from J, the gap between germline ends came to 13 bases.

This clonotype was recorded only once. The junction and the germline gene differ at one end; a read error may be behind it. The J gene is TRBJ2-7, the V gene TRBV5-1; possible D gene TRBD1, 6 bases. Germline assignment: CDR1 SGHRS and CDR2 YFSETQ. This CDR3 spans 15 amino acids. This CDR3 reads CGSSSAKTGLYEQYF. CDR3 in DNA: TGCGGCAGCAGCTCGGCGAAGACAGGCCTCTACGAGCAGTACTTC. The full variable domain, in which reference TRBV5-1 and TRBJ2-7 provide the parts outside the CDR3, is KAGVTQTPRYLIKTRGQQVTLSCSPISGHRSVSWYQQTPGQGLQFLFEYFSETQRNKGNFPGRFSGRQFSNSRSEMNVSTLELGDSALYLCGSSSAKTGLYEQYFGPGTRLTVT.

This clonotype was counted many times. CDR3 coding DNA: TGCAGTGCTACTGATTTACTAGCGGGGCTCACAGATACGCAGTATTTT. This sequence encodes CSATDLLAGLTDTQYF. The J gene is TRBJ2-3, the V gene TRBV20-1, with 10 bases that match TRBD2. Unmatched junction bases numbered 9, after V lost 4 bases and J lost 2 bases. The CDR3 spans 16 residues. Germline V CDR1 and CDR2: DFQATT, SNEGSKA (reference sequence).

J is TRBJ1-2 and V is TRBV5-5, with D perhaps TRBD1 (5 bases). There are 14 residues in the CDR3. Trimming pared 1 base from V and 7 bases from J, leaving 14 bases between. Per germline, CDR1 SGHKS and CDR2 YYEKEE (reference sequence). CDR3 sequence: CASSLRGLVSGYTF. CDR3 nucleotides: TGTGCCAGCAGCTTGCGGGGGTTGGTGTCTGGCTACACCTTC. Combining the CDR3 with reference TRBV5-5 and TRBJ1-2 gives the whole variable domain DAGVTQSPTHLIKTRGQQVTLRCSPISGHKSVSWYQQVLGQGPQFIFQYYEKEERGRGNFPDRFSARQFPNYSSELNVNALLLGDSALYLCASSLRGLVSGYTFGSGTRLTVV.

The chain combines TRBV20-1 with TRBJ2-2; D remains unclear. V lost 3 bases to trimming and J lost 7 bases, with 6 bases between them. In germline, CDR1 is DFQATT, CDR2 SNEGSKA (reference sequence). CDR3 length equals 11 residues. The CDR3 nucleotides read TGCAGTGCTAGGTTGGTCGGGGAGCTGTTTTTT. Translating it yields CSARLVGELFF.

This clonotype was counted only a few times. This chain joins TRBV7-9 and TRBJ1-6; 8 bases line up with TRBD1. From germline, CDR1 is SEHNR and CDR2 FQNEAQ (reference sequence). CDR3 length equals 14 residues. The trim removed 2 bases at V and 8 bases at J, leaving 2 bases unmatched. The CDR3: CASSLWGQDSPLHF. Written as DNA, the CDR3 is TGTGCCAGCAGCTTATGGGGACAGGATTCACCCCTCCACTTT.

This clonotype was seen many times. V usage is TRBV12-3 or TRBV12-4 and J usage is TRBJ2-1, with D perhaps matching TRBD1 (5 bases). There are 15 residues in the CDR3. The ends were cut back, 3 bases at V and 4 bases at J, with 13 bases in the middle. CDR3 nucleotide sequence: TGTGCCAGCAGTTTGTGGACAAAGGCTTACAATGAGCAGTTCTTC. Its translation: CASSLWTKAYNEQFF.

The V and J genes are TRBV12-3 or TRBV12-4 and TRBJ1-3; D remains ambiguous. The CDR3 has 14 residues. V dropped 8 bases and J dropped 0 bases, with 11 bases sitting between them. In DNA form, the CDR3 reads TGTGCCAGCGAAATGGGCTTCTCTGGAAACACCATATATTTT. This translates into CASEMGFSGNTIYF.

The chain combines TRBV6-2 or TRBV6-3 with TRBJ1-2; 8 nucleotides agree with TRBD1. The CDR3 has 14 residues. Trimming removed 6 bases from V and 4 bases from J; junction bases left unmatched: 7. Looked up from germline, CDR1 is MNHEY and CDR2 is SVGEGT. The CDR3, as DNA: TGTGCCAGCAGACTACCGGGACAGGTCTATGGCTACACCTTC. Translated: CASRLPGQVYGYTF.

This chain uses TRBV20-1 with TRBJ2-1, with D possibly TRBD1 on 6 matching bases. The CDR3 is made up of 18 amino acids. From germline, CDR1 is DFQATT and CDR2 SNEGSKA (reference sequence). V lost 0 bases and J 3 bases, leaving 21 bases between the germline ends. This CDR3 reads CSARDQAGALGIYNEQFF. CDR3 sequence (DNA): TGCAGTGCTAGAGATCAAGCAGGGGCCTTAGGGATCTACAATGAGCAGTTCTTC.

In this sample, this clonotype turned up many times. The rearrangement links TRBV7-8 to TRBJ1-1, with TRBD1 matching over 7 bases. The ends lost 5 bases at V and 3 bases at J; junction bases unmatched: 9. The germline V gene encodes CDR1 SGHVS and CDR2 FQNEAQ. The CDR3 contains 15 residues. The CDR3 here is CASSRQGIVYTEAFF. As DNA, the CDR3 is TGTGCCAGCAGCAGACAGGGTATTGTGTACACTGAAGCTTTCTTT.

This clonotype was seen a few times. The V call is TRBV6-5, the J call TRBJ2-7; TRBD2 might be the D (7 bases). The CDR3 runs 13 residues. Germline CDR1 is MNHEY and CDR2 is SVGAGI. Trimming shortened V by 6 bases and J by 0 bases, and 9 bases separated the two germline ends. This CDR3 reads CASRGGDSYEQYF. As DNA, the CDR3 is TGTGCCAGCAGAGGGGGGGACTCCTACGAGCAGTACTTC.

This clonotype was seen only a few times. The genes are TRBV5-1 and TRBJ2-3; 9 bases are shared with TRBD1. Per the germline V gene, CDR1 is SGHRS and CDR2 is YFSETQ. Trimming removed 4 bases from V and 3 bases from J; junction bases left unmatched: 6. CDR3 length equals 15 residues. CDR3 in amino acids: CASSGTGQGTDTQYF. DNA for the CDR3: TGCGCCAGCAGCGGAACGGGACAGGGTACAGATACGCAGTATTTT.

The chain recombines TRBV27 with TRBJ1-6; D is possibly TRBD1 (5 bases). The V end was cut by 5 bases, the J end by 4 bases, with 12 bases between. Per germline, CDR1 MNHEY and CDR2 SMNVEV (reference sequence). This CDR3 spans 15 amino acids. The CDR3 loop is CASSPGLGYNSPLHF. CDR3 DNA: TGTGCCAGCAGTCCAGGGTTGGGATATAATTCACCCCTCCACTTT.

This clonotype was picked up many times. This sequence joins TRBV5-1 and TRBJ2-2; the match to TRBD2 covers 8 bases. The CDR3 sequence is 16 residues long. In germline, CDR1 is SGHRS, CDR2 YFSETQ. V lost 0 bases, J lost 7 bases, and 8 bases stayed unmatched. CDR3 sequence reads: CASSLVRLANIGELFF. For the CDR3, the DNA is TGCGCCAGCAGCTTGGTGAGACTAGCGAATATCGGGGAGCTGTTTTTT.

The table lists this clonotype with many counts. The chain couples TRBV5-1 to TRBJ2-2; 9 bases are a match to TRBD1. The CDR3 has 19 residues. Trimming cost V 2 bases and J 4 bases; bases outside gene matches: 15. Per the germline V gene, CDR1 is SGHRS and CDR2 is YFSETQ. The CDR3 here is CASSFTQGARLYGTGELFF. The CDR3 region has the DNA TGCGCCAGCAGCTTTACACAGGGGGCGCGATTATATGGCACCGGGGAGCTGTTTTTT.

The J gene is TRBJ1-1, the V gene TRBV29-1, with a possible D match to TRBD1 (5 bases). Trimming removed 7 bases at V and 1 base at J, with 13 bases between. Germline values: CDR1 SQVTM, CDR2 ANQGSEA. The length of the CDR3 is 13 residues. CDR3 region: CSADRGTNTEAFF. In DNA, the CDR3 is TGCAGCGCCGATCGGGGCACGAACACTGAAGCTTTCTTT.